This T cell receptor (beta chain) derives from a study of blood T cell repertoires in COVID-19. About the study: PBMCs, B-cell-depleted T cells, or T cells provided the cDNA or gDNA that made up the material.

Authors' analysis steps: Quantification of nucleated cells was approximated via reference gene primer amplification. The assay was immunoSEQ multiplex PCR, and TCRdb's table has in-frame clones only and misses some. For V, J and clone size, that table is used; D and trimming come from the DNA. The sample lists approximately 62,000 clones; over 80% were seen once. J was trimmed by 5 bases and V by 3 bases; bases with no gene match: 6. The CDR3 spans 14 residues. Germline lookup yields CDR1 ENHRY and CDR2 SYGVKD. The V call is TRBV10-3, the J call TRBJ2-5; 7 bases map to TRBD2. The receptor's source is a human donor with active COVID-19. The donor label of this sample is uncertain. Sequencing used peripheral blood. CDR3 DNA sequence: TGTGCCATCAGTGAAGGAGCGGGGTGGGAGACCCAGTACTTC. This sequence encodes CAISEGAGWETQYF.